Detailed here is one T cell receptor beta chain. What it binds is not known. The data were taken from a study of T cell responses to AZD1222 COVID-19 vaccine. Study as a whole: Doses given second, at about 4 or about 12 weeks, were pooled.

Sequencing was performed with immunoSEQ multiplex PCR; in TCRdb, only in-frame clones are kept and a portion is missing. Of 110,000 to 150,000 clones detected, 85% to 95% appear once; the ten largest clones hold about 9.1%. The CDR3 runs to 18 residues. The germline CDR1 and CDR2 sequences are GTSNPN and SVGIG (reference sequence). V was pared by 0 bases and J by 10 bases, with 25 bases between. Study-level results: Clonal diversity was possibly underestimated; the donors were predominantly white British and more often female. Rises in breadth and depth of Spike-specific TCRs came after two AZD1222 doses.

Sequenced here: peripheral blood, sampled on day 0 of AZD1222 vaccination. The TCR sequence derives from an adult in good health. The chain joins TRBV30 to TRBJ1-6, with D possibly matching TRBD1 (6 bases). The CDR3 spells CAWSVVITTGSSESPLHF. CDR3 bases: TGTGCCTGGAGTGTAGTGATCACCACAGGGAGTTCGGAGTCACCCCTCCACTTT.